The 28 T cell receptor beta chains below were found in one sample sequenced in a study of patients and donors after allogeneic stem cell transplantation. Via MiXCR, TCRdb re-called the RT-PCR reads, giving one row per CDR3 protein. The sample lists roughly 960,000 distinct CDR3 sequences, roughly 18% seen once, with around 6% in the top ten. Sample: blood, either unsorted or a sorted T cell fraction (not recorded which). Receptors originate from a human donor who was either an allogeneic HSCT recipient or a stem cell or donor lymphocyte infusion donor (not recorded which). It is not recorded whose cells these are; they may come from a transplant donor.

This clonotype was counted ten times or more. V and J are TRBV20-1 and TRBJ2-1, with TRBD2 matching over 8 bases. V was clipped by 1 base and J by 0 bases; unmatched bases: 2. Germline V lookup: CDR1 DFQATT, CDR2 SNEGSKA (reference sequence). CDR3 length: 15 amino acids. The CDR3 loop reads CSARVGTSSYNEQFF. The CDR3 DNA follows: TGCAGTGCTAGAGTAGGGACTAGCTCCTACAATGAGCAGTTCTTC.

The chain uses TRBV2 and TRBJ1-2; D not resolved. This CDR3 comprises 11 residues. V shed 11 bases and J shed 2 bases, with 9 bases lying between them. Germline-derived CDR1 and CDR2 are SNHLY and FYNNEI. CDR3: CAGDKNYGYTF. The CDR3 DNA is TGTGCCGGCGACAAGAACTATGGCTACACCTTC. Full variable domain (missing parts from reference TRBV2 and TRBJ1-2): EPEVTQTPSHQVTQMGQEVILRCVPISNHLYFYWYRQILGQKVEFLVSFYNNEISEKSEIFDDQFSVERPDGSNFTLKIRSTKLEDSAMYFCAGDKNYGYTFGSGTRLTVV.

The chain is built from TRBV10-3 and TRBJ2-3; D is unclear. This CDR3 comprises 11 residues. Germline loops: CDR1 ENHRY, CDR2 SYGVKD. The germline V and J ends were trimmed by 8 bases and 4 bases, with 7 bases remaining between them. The chain's CDR3 is CAIESADTQYF. The CDR3 coding sequence is TGTGCCATCGAGTCCGCAGATACGCAGTATTTT.

This clonotype was recorded a few times. The chain joins TRBV7-2 to TRBJ2-5; D ambiguous. V lost 5 bases to trimming and J lost 5 bases, with 18 bases between them. The germline CDR1 and CDR2 sequences are SGHTA and FQGNSA. There are 15 residues in the CDR3. For the CDR3, the DNA is TGTGCCAGCAGCCCTCCCGGAGAGGTTGGGGAGACCCAGTACTTC. It yields the protein CASSPPGEVGETQYF.

This clonotype was observed at least ten times. The chain recombines TRBV12-3 or TRBV12-4 with TRBJ2-3; D is possibly TRBD2 (6 bases). The CDR3 is 14 amino acids. The ends were cut back, 0 bases at V and 5 bases at J, with 9 bases in the middle. The CDR3 loop reads CASSLAGGGDTQYF. The CDR3, as DNA: TGTGCCAGCAGTTTAGCGGGAGGAGGAGATACGCAGTATTTT.

The chain joins TRBV29-1 to TRBJ2-1, with D tentatively TRBD1 (5 bases). V was cut by 5 bases and J by 7 bases, with 12 bases left in between. Germline CDR1 reads SQVTM; CDR2 reads ANQGSEA. This CDR3 has 12 residues. CDR3 protein: CSVIQGLNEQFF. The CDR3 DNA reads TGCAGCGTTATCCAGGGTTTAAATGAGCAGTTCTTC.

The V and J genes are TRBV7-3 and TRBJ2-1; TRBD1 or TRBD2 may be the D gene (5 bases each). Trimming left V 5 bases short and J 0 bases short, with 14 bases between. Germline V lookup: CDR1 SGHTA, CDR2 FQGTGA. CDR3 size: 16 residues. CDR3 sequence (DNA): TGTGCCAGCAGCCAGGGACCCCCGAGCTCCTACAATGAGCAGTTCTTC. This sequence encodes CASSQGPPSSYNEQFF.

There are a few counts of this clonotype. This chain uses TRBV5-1 with TRBJ2-1; possibly TRBD1 for D (6 bases). Trimming took off 7 bases at V and 7 bases at J, with 12 bases between the two ends. Germline CDR1 SGHRS, CDR2 YFSETQ. This CDR3 has 12 residues. CDR3 residues: CASQQGENEQFF. The CDR3 bases are TGCGCCAGCCAACAGGGAGAGAATGAGCAGTTCTTC. Together with reference TRBV5-1 and TRBJ2-1, the CDR3 gives the full variable domain: KAGVTQTPRYLIKTRGQQVTLSCSPISGHRSVSWYQQTPGQGLQFLFEYFSETQRNKGNFPGRFSGRQFSNSRSEMNVSTLELGDSALYLCASQQGENEQFFGPGTRLTVL.

The sample holds a few counts of this clonotype. V and J are TRBV12-3 or TRBV12-4 and TRBJ2-5; 8 bases fit TRBD2. The V gene end was trimmed by 3 bases and the J gene end by 4 bases; junction bases not matched to a gene: 7. The CDR3 length is 15 residues. The CDR3 DNA is TGTGCCAGCAGTTTGATCCCTAGCGGGCTAGAGACCCAGTACTTC. Residues: CASSLIPSGLETQYF.

The rearrangement links TRBV5-6 to TRBJ2-5, with D possibly TRBD1 on 5 matching bases. Trimming stripped 2 bases from V and 6 bases from J, with 26 bases between. Germline values: CDR1 SGHDT, CDR2 YYEEEE. This CDR3 is built from 18 residues. The CDR3 sequence: CASSFREPTRRPLKTQYF. CDR3 sequence (DNA): TGTGCCAGCAGCTTCAGGGAACCGACCAGACGGCCCCTAAAGACCCAGTACTTC.

This chain joins TRBV11-2 and TRBJ2-1; no definite D call. Between the trimmed V and J ends, which lost 5 bases and 14 bases, there was a span of 19 bases. CDR3 length equals 13 residues. In germline, CDR1 is SGHAT, CDR2 FQNNGV. CDR3 in amino acids: CASSPLRAGEEFF. The DNA of the CDR3 is TGTGCCAGCAGCCCCCTTAGGGCCGGCGAGGAGTTCTTC.

V and J are TRBV20-1 and TRBJ1-2; tentatively, D is TRBD1 (5 bases). CDR1 is DFQATT and CDR2 is SNEGSKA in the germline V gene (reference sequence). CDR3 length: 13 residues. Trimming removed 6 bases from V and 8 bases from J, with 19 bases in between. As DNA, the CDR3 is TGCAGTGCCCCCCACACTACGGGGCGCGGCTACACCTTC. The encoded protein is CSAPHTTGRGYTF.

The chain combines TRBV3-1 with TRBJ2-1, with a possible D match to TRBD2 (7 bases). CDR1 and CDR2 (germline): LGHDT, YNNKEL (reference sequence). The V end lost 10 bases, the J end lost 10 bases, and 23 bases lay between the germline ends. CDR3 length: 14 residues. The CDR3 coding sequence is TGTGCCACCATGGGGGGGCCCTTTTCCCGCGAGCAGTTCTTC. Amino acid sequence: CATMGGPFSREQFF.

This clonotype was seen a few times. The J gene is TRBJ2-5, the V gene TRBV7-9; D gene ambiguous. The CDR3 spans 14 residues. In germline, CDR1 is SEHNR, CDR2 FQNEAQ (reference sequence). Trimming removed 8 bases from V and 2 bases from J, with 15 bases in between. Written as DNA, the CDR3 is TGTGCCAGCGCCCGTCTTGGGAAACAAGAGACCCAGTACTTC. Protein: CASARLGKQETQYF.

This clonotype occurred a few times. This chain connects TRBV5-1 to TRBJ1-4, with unresolved D. The V end lost 5 bases, the J end lost 0 bases, and 5 bases lay between the germline ends. CDR1 SGHRS and CDR2 YFSETQ come from the germline V gene. CDR3 length: 13 amino acids. The CDR3 loop is CASRGTTNEKLFF. The DNA for the CDR3 is TGCGCCAGCAGGGGAACAACTAATGAAAAACTGTTTTTT.

The gene calls are TRBV4-3 and TRBJ2-5; D is unresolved. Germline CDR1 is LGHNA and CDR2 is YSLEER. The CDR3 loop spans 15 amino acids. V lost 3 bases and J 4 bases, leaving 15 bases between the germline ends. The CDR3 here is CASSQSDGWSETQYF. DNA of the CDR3: TGCGCCAGCAGCCAGTCGGACGGCTGGTCAGAGACCCAGTACTTC.

The V and J genes are TRBV20-1 and TRBJ2-5, with D unclear. The ends were cut back, 6 bases at V and 5 bases at J, with 7 bases in the middle. This CDR3 is built from 10 residues. The germline gives CDR1 DFQATT, CDR2 SNEGSKA (reference sequence). DNA of the CDR3: TGCAGTGCCATTTGGGAGACCCAGTACTTC. Protein product: CSAIWETQYF.

CDR3: CASTYHSGSTDTQYF. CDR3 in DNA: TGTGCCAGCACCTACCATAGCGGGAGCACAGATACGCAGTATTTT. V gene TRBV6-1 combines with J gene TRBJ2-3, with 7 positions matching TRBD2. There are 15 residues in the CDR3. The germline gives CDR1 MNHNS, CDR2 SASEGT. The V segment lost 7 bases and the J segment 0 bases; nucleotides outside the gene matches: 7.

This clonotype has more than one count but fewer than ten. The V and J genes are TRBV5-5 and TRBJ2-3; D is uncertain. The CDR3 spans 14 residues. The V gene lost 1 base and the J gene lost 2 bases, with 8 bases spanning the gap. Germline-derived CDR1 and CDR2 are SGHKS and YYEKEE (reference sequence). The CDR3 spells CASSLPGYTDTQYF. In DNA form, the CDR3 reads TGTGCCAGCAGCTTGCCCGGATACACAGATACGCAGTATTTT.

This clonotype was observed a handful of times. J is TRBJ2-1 and V is TRBV30, with unresolved D. V lost 3 bases and J 7 bases, leaving 13 bases between the germline ends. The germline V gene has CDR1 GTSNPN and CDR2 SVGIG (reference sequence). This CDR3 region has 13 residues. The CDR3 sequence: CAWSDGVANEQFF. The DNA of the CDR3 is TGTGCCTGGAGCGATGGCGTCGCTAATGAGCAGTTCTTC.

This clonotype was observed a handful of times. The rearrangement joins TRBV6-1 to TRBJ2-2, with 9 bases matching TRBD1. Trimming cost V 6 bases and J 4 bases; bases outside gene matches: 9. Germline CDR1 is MNHNS and CDR2 is SASEGT. This CDR3 contains 16 residues. CDR3 in DNA: TGTGCCAGCAGCCGCAACAGGGGGCGAAGCACCGGGGAGCTGTTTTTT. Its protein is CASSRNRGRSTGELFF.

This clonotype was observed a handful of times. Here the CDR3 reads CASSQGRWYF. DNA for the CDR3: TGTGCCAGCAGCCAAGGAAGGTGGTATTTT. This chain connects TRBV3-1 to TRBJ2-3; no reliable D call. V lost 1 base and J lost 14, with 7 bases in between. The CDR3 covers 10 residues. Germline V CDR1 and CDR2: LGHDT, YNNKEL (reference sequence).

Only a few counts were recorded for this clonotype. V is TRBV21-1 and J is TRBJ2-7; the table names TRBD1, a call not compared with the DNA. TRBV21-1 is a pseudogene segment. The CDR3 loop spans 14 amino acids. CDR3 amino acids: CASSKKAPTYEQYF. CDR3 nucleotide sequence: TGTGCCAGCAGCAAAAAGGCCCCTACCTACGAGCAGTACTTC.

This clonotype turned up a few times. The chain is built from TRBV12-5 and TRBJ2-3, with D unclear. Germline CDR1 and CDR2: LGHNT and FRNRAP. This CDR3 has 10 residues. V dropped 7 bases and J dropped 8 bases, with 7 bases sitting between them. CDR3 residues: CASALGTQYF. DNA for the CDR3: TGTGCTAGTGCCTTGGGTACGCAGTATTTT.

The V and J genes are TRBV5-6 and TRBJ2-1, with D perhaps TRBD1 or TRBD2 (9 bases each). The germline gives CDR1 SGHDT, CDR2 YYEEEE. Trimming stripped 3 bases from V and 7 bases from J, with 26 bases between. The CDR3 loop spans 18 amino acids. CDR3 coding DNA: TGTGCCAGCAGCTCAGCCGGGACAGGGTTGGCGGGAGGGAATGAGCAGTTCTTC. This codes for CASSSAGTGLAGGNEQFF.

V and J are TRBV9 and TRBJ2-1; 8 bases match TRBD2. CDR1 and CDR2 from the germline V gene are SGDLS and YYNGEE. V trimming: 0 bases; J trimming: 2 bases; junction bases outside the gene matches: 4. The CDR3 consists of 16 residues. For the CDR3, the DNA is TGTGCCAGCAGCGTAGACGGGAGGGGTCCCTACAATGAGCAGTTCTTC. Protein sequence: CASSVDGRGPYNEQFF.

The CDR3 region is CATTRQGGEQYF. In DNA, the CDR3 is TGTGCCACCACCCGACAGGGGGGCGAGCAGTACTTC. The chain employs TRBV24-1 and TRBJ2-7; 9 bases agree with TRBD1. CDR1 is KGHDR and CDR2 is SFDVKD in the germline V gene. The ends lost 8 bases at V and 6 bases at J; junction bases unmatched: 4. The CDR3 contains 12 residues.

This clonotype was counted a few times. The chain combines TRBV6-5 with TRBJ2-2, with 7 bases lining up with TRBD2. This CDR3 has 17 residues. Losses at the gene ends were 1 base for V and 2 bases for J; bases not matched to a gene: 7. Per germline, CDR1 MNHEY and CDR2 SVGAGI. The CDR3 is CASSYFGGGGNTGELFF. The CDR3 DNA sequence: TGTGCCAGCAGTTACTTTGGTGGGGGGGGAAACACCGGGGAGCTGTTTTTT.